A selection of T cell receptor beta chains follows, all from one sample in a study of a mutant IDH1 vaccine in newly diagnosed glioma. Their antigen targets remain unknown. Produced via immunoSEQ multiplex PCR; TCRdb's table is partial and in-frame only. The table includes approximately 30,000 clones, 79% detected once. The source material was PBMCs, sampled from a glioma patient whose treatment included an IDH1 peptide vaccine. All receptors come from a woman aged 25 to 45 with glioma. Some clones in this sample may be carry-over from other donors' samples. Each CDR3 is given with its conserved first and last residue. Fields, in order: clone size, D gene, V gene, J gene, CDR3 DNA, CDR3 protein. The D gene is left open where the match is weak. For some rows the clone size is stated as once, few or many, or as a class when expanded; others skip it.

once	TRBD1	TRBV7-9	TRBJ1-5	TGTGCCAGCAGCCCGACAGGGGGGGATCAGCCCCAGCATTTT	CASSPTGGDQPQHF
NA	TRBD1	TRBV18	TRBJ2-1	TGTGCCAGCTCACTGGACAGGGGGCTTAGCAATGAGCAGTTCTTC	CASSLDRGLSNEQFF
NA	NA	TRBV7-9	TRBJ2-7	TGTGCCAGCAGCTCCTCCGTGGAGTCCACCCTCACCGAGCAGTACTTC	CASSSSVESTLTEQYF
NA	TRBD1	TRBV19	TRBJ1-5	TGTGCCAGTAGTATGGGACAGCTCAATAGCAATCAGCCCCAGCATTTT	CASSMGQLNSNQPQHF
NA	TRBD1	TRBV5-4	TRBJ2-7	TGTGCCAGCACCACCAGGGAGACAGGGGGCTACGAGCAGTACTTC	CASTTRETGGYEQYF
NA	NA	TRBV7-6	TRBJ2-7	TGTGCCAGCAGCTTAAGGTCGGGGTCGGACGAGCAGTACTTC	CASSLRSGSDEQYF
NA	TRBD1	TRBV13	TRBJ2-7	TGTGCCAGCAGCTTAAATGGACAGGGGGCTCGGTACGAGCAGTACTTC	CASSLNGQGARYEQYF
NA	NA	TRBV10-3	TRBJ2-7	TGTGCCATCAGTGAGAGAAGCGGGTGGGAAGAGCAGTACTTC	CAISERSGWEEQYF
NA	TRBD2	TRBV9	TRBJ2-2	TGTGCCAGCAGCGTAGGGTCCGGGACTAGTTTCACCGGGGAGCTGTTTTTT	CASSVGSGTSFTGELFF
NA	NA	TRBV7-8	TRBJ1-1	TGTGCCAGCAGCTTAGGGGGGGGACATGCGAGTGAAGCTTTCTTT	CASSLGGGHASEAFF
NA	NA	TRBV27	TRBJ2-5	TGTGCCAGCAGTTTATTAGCTATTGGGTCGAGGAAAGAGACCCAGTACTTC	CASSLLAIGSRKETQYF
NA	NA	TRBV25-1	TRBJ2-3	TGTGCCAGCAGTGAAGGGGTGGGGGGACCTCACGATACGCAGTATTTT	CASSEGVGGPHDTQYF
NA	NA	TRBV28	TRBJ1-1	TGTGCCAGCAGTTTATTGGGATTCCAGGGGACTGAAGCTTTCTTT	CASSLLGFQGTEAFF
NA	NA	TRBV6-1	TRBJ1-1	TGTGCCAGCGTACGCGAGTTTCCCTACACTGAAGCTTTCTTT	CASVREFPYTEAFF
NA	TRBD1	TRBV28	TRBJ1-3	TGTGCCAGCATCTTTTCTACAGGGGGCCCTGGCGGAAACACCATATATTTT	CASIFSTGGPGGNTIYF
NA	NA	TRBV9	TRBJ1-1	TGTGCCAGCAGCGTAGCCGGTGCGGGGACGGAAGCTTTCTTT	CASSVAGAGTEAFF